The clone carrying this T cell receptor (beta chain) was counted between two and nine times. This sample is drawn from a study of cytomegalovirus exposure and HLA in healthy donors. Both 60 Vbeta primers and 13 Jbeta primers went into the PCR. Sequencing was performed with immunoSEQ multiplex PCR; in TCRdb, only in-frame clones are kept and a portion is missing. Of 25,000 to 40,000 clones in the sample, 44% were seen once. Germline V gene data show CDR1 as MNHNS and CDR2 as SASEGT. There are 14 residues in the CDR3. After removal of 6 bases from V and 14 bases from J, the junction contained 15 bases not matched to a gene.

The sequencing sample was made of PBMCs. The source is a woman between 50 and 59 years old in good health and CMV-seronegative. This chain joins TRBV6-1 and TRBJ1-2, with 10 bases identical to TRBD1. DNA of the CDR3: TGTGCCAGCAGACAGTCCTCCGGGACAGGGGAGGAAACCTTC. Encoded protein: CASRQSSGTGEETF.